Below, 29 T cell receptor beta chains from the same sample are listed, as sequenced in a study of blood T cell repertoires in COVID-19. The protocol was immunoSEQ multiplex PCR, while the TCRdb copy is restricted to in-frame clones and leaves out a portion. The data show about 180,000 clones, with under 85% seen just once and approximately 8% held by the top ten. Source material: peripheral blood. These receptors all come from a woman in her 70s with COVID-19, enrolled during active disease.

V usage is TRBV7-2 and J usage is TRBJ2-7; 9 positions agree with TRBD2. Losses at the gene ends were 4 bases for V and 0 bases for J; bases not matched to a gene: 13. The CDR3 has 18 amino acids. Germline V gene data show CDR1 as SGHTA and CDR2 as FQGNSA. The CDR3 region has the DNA TGTGCCAGCAGCTCCCCCCAGCTAGCGGGGTTCAGCTCCTACGAGCAGTACTTC. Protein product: CASSSPQLAGFSSYEQYF.

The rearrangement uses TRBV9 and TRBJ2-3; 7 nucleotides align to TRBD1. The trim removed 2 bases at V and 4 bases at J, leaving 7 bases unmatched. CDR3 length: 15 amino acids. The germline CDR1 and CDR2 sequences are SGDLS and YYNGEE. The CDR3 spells CASSVNRGIADTQYF. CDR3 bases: TGTGCCAGCAGCGTCAACAGGGGAATTGCAGATACGCAGTATTTT.

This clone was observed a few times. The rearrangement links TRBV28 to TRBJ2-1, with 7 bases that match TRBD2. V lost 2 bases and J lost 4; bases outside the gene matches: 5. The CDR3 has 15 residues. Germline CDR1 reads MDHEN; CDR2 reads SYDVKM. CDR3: CASSLGTISYNEQFF. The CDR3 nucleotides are TGTGCCAGCAGTTTAGGGACTATCAGTTACAATGAGCAGTTCTTC.

DNA of the CDR3: TGTGCCAGTAGTATAGATGACACACAGGCGCTTCGAAGGTATTTT. It codes for CASSIDDTQALRRYF. The gene calls are TRBV19 and TRBJ2-3; D may be TRBD1 (5 bases). The V gene lost 0 bases and the J gene lost 14 bases, with 21 bases spanning the gap. The CDR3 covers 15 residues. The germline gives CDR1 LNHDA, CDR2 SQIVND (reference sequence). The full variable domain, in which reference TRBV19 and TRBJ2-3 provide the parts outside the CDR3, is DGGITQSPKYLFRKEGQNVTLSCEQNLNHDAMYWYRQDPGQGLRLIYYSQIVNDFQKGDIAEGYSVSREKKESFPLTVTSAQKNPTAFYLCASSIDDTQALRRYFGPGTRLTVL.

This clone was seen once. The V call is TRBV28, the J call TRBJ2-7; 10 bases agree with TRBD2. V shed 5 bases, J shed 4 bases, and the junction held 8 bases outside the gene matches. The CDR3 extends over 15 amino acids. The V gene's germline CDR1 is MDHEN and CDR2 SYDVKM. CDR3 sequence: CASSPSGSRSYEQYF. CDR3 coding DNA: TGTGCCAGCAGTCCTAGCGGGAGCCGTTCATACGAGCAGTACTTC.

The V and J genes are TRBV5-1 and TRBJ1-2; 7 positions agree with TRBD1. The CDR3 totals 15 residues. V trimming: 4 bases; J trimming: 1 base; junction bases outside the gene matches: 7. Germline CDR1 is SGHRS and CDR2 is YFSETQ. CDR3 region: CASSGQANYNYGYTF. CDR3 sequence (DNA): TGCGCCAGCAGCGGACAGGCTAATTATAACTATGGCTACACCTTC.

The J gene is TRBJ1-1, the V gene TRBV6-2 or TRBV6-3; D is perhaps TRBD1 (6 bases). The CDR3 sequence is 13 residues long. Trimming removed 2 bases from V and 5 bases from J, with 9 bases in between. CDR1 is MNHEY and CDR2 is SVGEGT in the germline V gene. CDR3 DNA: TGTGCCAGCAGTTACGGAACAGGGACTGAAGCTTTCTTT. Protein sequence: CASSYGTGTEAFF.

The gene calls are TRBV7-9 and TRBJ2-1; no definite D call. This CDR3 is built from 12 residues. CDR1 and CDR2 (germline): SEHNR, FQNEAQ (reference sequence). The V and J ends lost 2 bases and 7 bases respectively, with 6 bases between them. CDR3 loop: CASSLLENEQFF. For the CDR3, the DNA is TGTGCCAGCAGCTTATTGGAGAATGAGCAGTTCTTC.

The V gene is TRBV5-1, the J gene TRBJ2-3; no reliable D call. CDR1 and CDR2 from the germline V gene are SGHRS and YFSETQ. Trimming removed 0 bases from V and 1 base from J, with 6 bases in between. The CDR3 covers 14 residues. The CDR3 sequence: CASSLEPGTDTQYF. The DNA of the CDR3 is TGCGCCAGCAGCTTGGAGCCCGGCACAGATACGCAGTATTTT.

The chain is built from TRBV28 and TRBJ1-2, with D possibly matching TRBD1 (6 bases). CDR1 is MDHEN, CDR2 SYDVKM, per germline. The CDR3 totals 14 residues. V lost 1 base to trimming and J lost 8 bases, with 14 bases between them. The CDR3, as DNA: TGTGCCAGCAGTTTATCCTCCCTACAGGGCGGCTACACCTTC. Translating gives CASSLSSLQGGYTF.

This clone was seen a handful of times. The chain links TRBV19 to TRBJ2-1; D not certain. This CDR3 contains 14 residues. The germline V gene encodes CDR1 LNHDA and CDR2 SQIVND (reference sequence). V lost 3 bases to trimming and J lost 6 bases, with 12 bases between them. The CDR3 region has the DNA TGTGCCAGTAGTATCATGAGAGCGAGCAATGAGCAGTTCTTC. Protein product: CASSIMRASNEQFF.

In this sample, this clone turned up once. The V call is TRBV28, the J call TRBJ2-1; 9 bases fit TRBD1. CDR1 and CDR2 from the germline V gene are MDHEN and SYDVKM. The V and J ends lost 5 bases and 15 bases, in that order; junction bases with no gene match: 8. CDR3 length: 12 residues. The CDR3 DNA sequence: TGTGCCAGCAGTACCGGGACAGGGCGGTGGTTCTTC. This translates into CASSTGTGRWFF. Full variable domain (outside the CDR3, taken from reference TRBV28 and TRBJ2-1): DVKVTQSSRYLVKRTGEKVFLECVQDMDHENMFWYRQDPGLGLRLIYFSYDVKMKEKGDIPEGYSVSREKKERFSLILESASTNQTSMYLCASSTGTGRWFFGPGTRLTVL.

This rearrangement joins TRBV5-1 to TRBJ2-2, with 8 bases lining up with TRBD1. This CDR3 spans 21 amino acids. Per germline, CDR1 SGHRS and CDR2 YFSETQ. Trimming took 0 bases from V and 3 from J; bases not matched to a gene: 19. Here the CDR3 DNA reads TGCGCCAGCAGCTTGGCCGGACAGGGTTTTTCGGGGCGAGGGGACACCGGGGAGCTGTTTTTT. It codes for CASSLAGQGFSGRGDTGELFF. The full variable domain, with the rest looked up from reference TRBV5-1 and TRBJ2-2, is KAGVTQTPRYLIKTRGQQVTLSCSPISGHRSVSWYQQTPGQGLQFLFEYFSETQRNKGNFPGRFSGRQFSNSRSEMNVSTLELGDSALYLCASSLAGQGFSGRGDTGELFFGEGSRLTVL.

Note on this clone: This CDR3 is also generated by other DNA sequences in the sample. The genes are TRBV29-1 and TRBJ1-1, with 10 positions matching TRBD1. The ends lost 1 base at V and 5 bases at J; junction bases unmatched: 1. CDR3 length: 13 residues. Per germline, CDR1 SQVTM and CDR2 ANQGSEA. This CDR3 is CSVEGTGGTEAFF. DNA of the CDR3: TGCAGCGTTGAAGGGACAGGGGGGACTGAAGCTTTCTTT.

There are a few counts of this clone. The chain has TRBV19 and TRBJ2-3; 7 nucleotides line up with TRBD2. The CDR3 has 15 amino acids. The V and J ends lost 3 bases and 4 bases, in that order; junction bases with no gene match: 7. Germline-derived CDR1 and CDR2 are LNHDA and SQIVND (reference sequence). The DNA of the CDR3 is TGTGCCAGTAGTATCGCAGGGAGGGTCCCAGATACGCAGTATTTT. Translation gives CASSIAGRVPDTQYF.

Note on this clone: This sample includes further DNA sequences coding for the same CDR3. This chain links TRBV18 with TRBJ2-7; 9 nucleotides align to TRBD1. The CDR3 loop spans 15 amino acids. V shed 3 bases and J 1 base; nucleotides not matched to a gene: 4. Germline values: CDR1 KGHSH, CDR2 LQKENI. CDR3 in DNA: TGTGCCAGCTCACCGGAGACAGGGGGTTCCTACGAGCAGTACTTC. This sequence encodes CASSPETGGSYEQYF.

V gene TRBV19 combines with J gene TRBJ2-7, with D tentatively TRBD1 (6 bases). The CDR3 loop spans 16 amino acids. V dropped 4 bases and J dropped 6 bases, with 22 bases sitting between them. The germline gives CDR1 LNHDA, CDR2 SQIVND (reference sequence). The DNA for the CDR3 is TGTGCCAGTAGTAAGGCGCAGGGTTGGGCAGGGGCCGAGCAGTACTTC. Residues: CASSKAQGWAGAEQYF.

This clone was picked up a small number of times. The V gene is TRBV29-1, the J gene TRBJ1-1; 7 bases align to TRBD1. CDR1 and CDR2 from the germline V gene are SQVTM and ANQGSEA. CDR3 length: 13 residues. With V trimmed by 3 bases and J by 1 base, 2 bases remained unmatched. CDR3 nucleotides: TGCAGCGTTGAGGGACAGAGGAACACTGAAGCTTTCTTT. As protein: CSVEGQRNTEAFF.

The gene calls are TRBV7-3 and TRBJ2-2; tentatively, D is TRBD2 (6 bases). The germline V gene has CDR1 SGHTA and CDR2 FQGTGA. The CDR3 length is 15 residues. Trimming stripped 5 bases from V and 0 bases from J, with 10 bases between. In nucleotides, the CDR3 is TGTGCCAGCAGCCCGGGACTTTCGAACACCGGGGAGCTGTTTTTT. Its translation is CASSPGLSNTGELFF. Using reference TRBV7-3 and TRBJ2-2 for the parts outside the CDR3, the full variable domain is GAGVSQTPSNKVTEKGKYVELRCDPISGHTALYWYRQSLGQGPEFLIYFQGTGAADDSGLPNDRFFAVRPEGSVSTLKIQRTERGDSAVYLCASSPGLSNTGELFFGEGSRLTVL.

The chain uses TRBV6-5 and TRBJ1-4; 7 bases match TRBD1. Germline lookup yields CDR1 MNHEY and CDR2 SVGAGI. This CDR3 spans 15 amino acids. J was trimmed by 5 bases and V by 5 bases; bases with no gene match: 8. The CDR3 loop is CASSTGQVKNEKLFF. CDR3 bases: TGTGCCAGCAGTACAGGACAGGTGAAAAATGAAAAACTGTTTTTT.

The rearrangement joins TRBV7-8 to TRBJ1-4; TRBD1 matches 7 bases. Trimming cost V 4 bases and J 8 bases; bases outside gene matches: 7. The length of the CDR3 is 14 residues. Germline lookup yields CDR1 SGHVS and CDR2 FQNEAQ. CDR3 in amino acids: CASSSGGLGEKLFF. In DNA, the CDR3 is TGTGCCAGCAGCTCAGGGGGTCTAGGGGAAAAACTGTTTTTT.

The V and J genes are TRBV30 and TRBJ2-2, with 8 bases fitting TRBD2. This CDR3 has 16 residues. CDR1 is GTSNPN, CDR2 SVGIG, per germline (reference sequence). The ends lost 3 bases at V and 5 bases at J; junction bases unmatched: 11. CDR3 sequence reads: CAWSRRAGARTGELFF. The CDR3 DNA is TGTGCCTGGAGCCGTCGAGCGGGAGCACGAACCGGGGAGCTGTTTTTT.

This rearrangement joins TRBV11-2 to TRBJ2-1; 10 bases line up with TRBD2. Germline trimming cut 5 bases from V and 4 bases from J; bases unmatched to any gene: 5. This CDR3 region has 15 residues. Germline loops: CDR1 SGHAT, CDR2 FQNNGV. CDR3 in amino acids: CASSLLAGSYNEQFF. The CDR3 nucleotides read TGTGCCAGCAGCCTACTAGCGGGGTCATACAATGAGCAGTTCTTC.

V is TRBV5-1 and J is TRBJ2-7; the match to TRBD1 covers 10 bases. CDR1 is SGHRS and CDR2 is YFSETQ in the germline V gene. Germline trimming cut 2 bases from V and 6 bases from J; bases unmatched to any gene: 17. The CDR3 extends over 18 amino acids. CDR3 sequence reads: CASSFLRTGGSVWREQYF. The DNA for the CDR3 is TGCGCCAGCAGCTTCCTTAGGACAGGGGGGAGTGTGTGGCGCGAGCAGTACTTC.

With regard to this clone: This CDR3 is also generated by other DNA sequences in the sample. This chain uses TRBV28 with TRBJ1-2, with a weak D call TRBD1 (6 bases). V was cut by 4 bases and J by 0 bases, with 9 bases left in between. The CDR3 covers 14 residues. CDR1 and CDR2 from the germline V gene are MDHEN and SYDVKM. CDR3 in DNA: TGTGCCAGCAGTTGGGGACAATCTAACTATGGCTACACCTTC. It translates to CASSWGQSNYGYTF.

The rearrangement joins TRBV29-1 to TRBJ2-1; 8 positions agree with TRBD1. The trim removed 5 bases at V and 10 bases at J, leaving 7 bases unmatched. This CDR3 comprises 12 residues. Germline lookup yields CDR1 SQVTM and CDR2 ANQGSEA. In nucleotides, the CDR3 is TGCAGCGTTACCAGGGGGCAGTGGGAGCAGTTCTTC. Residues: CSVTRGQWEQFF.

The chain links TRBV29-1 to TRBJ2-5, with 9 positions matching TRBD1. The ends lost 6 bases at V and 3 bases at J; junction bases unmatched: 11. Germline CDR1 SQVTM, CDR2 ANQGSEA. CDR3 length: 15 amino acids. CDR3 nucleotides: TGCAGCGTCGCTACCGGGACAGGGTTGGAAGAGACCCAGTACTTC. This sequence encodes CSVATGTGLEETQYF. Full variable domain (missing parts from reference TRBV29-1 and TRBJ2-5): SAVISQKPSRDICQRGTSLTIQCQVDSQVTMMFWYRQQPGQSLTLIATANQGSEATYESGFVIDKFPISRPNLTFSTLTVSNMSPEDSSIYLCSVATGTGLEETQYFGPGTRLLVL.

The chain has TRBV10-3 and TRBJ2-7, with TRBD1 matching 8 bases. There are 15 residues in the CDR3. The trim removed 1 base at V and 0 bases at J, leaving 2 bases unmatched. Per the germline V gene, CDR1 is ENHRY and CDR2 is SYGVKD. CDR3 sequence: CAISELQGGSYEQYF. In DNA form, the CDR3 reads TGTGCCATCAGTGAGTTACAGGGGGGCTCCTACGAGCAGTACTTC.

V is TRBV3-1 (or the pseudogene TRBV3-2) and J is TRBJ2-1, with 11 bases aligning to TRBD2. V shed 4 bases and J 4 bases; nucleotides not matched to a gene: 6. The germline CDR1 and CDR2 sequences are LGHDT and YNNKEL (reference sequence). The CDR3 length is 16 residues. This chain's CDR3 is CASSLLAGGDYNEQFF. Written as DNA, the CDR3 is TGTGCCAGCAGCCTTTTAGCGGGAGGGGATTACAATGAGCAGTTCTTC.